These 22 T cell receptor beta chains came from one sample sequenced in a study of blood T cell repertoires in COVID-19. The data were produced by immunoSEQ multiplex PCR, yet TCRdb's version contains in-frame clones alone and is incomplete. The data contain tens of thousands of clones, approximately 91% of them singletons. The sequencing sample was made of peripheral blood. These TCRs come from a human donor in a cohort sampled during active COVID-19.

The rearrangement joins TRBV6-5 to TRBJ2-5; maybe TRBD1 (6 bases). This CDR3 is 14 amino acids long. V was cut by 6 bases and J by 2 bases, with 13 bases left in between. Germline CDR1 and CDR2: MNHEY and SVGAGI. CDR3 coding DNA: TGTGCCAGCAGACCGGGACACCTTCAAGAGACCCAGTACTTC. This gives the protein CASRPGHLQETQYF.

A single count supports this clone. J is TRBJ2-3 and V is TRBV10-1, with a weak D call TRBD2 (5 bases). The CDR3 runs to 12 residues. The germline V gene has CDR1 WNHNN and CDR2 SYGVQD (reference sequence). V was shortened by 8 bases and J by 0 bases, with 6 bases between the two germline ends. The CDR3 DNA follows: TGCGCCAGCGAGCGGAGCACAGATACGCAGTATTTT. This codes for CASERSTDTQYF.

The chain employs TRBV5-8 and TRBJ1-4; 9 bases are a match to TRBD1. The V gene's germline CDR1 is SGHTS and CDR2 YDEGEE. The CDR3 runs to 14 residues. Unmatched junction bases numbered 4, after V lost 3 bases and J lost 7 bases. The CDR3 spells CASSSGQGSEKLFF. The CDR3 bases are TGTGCCAGCAGCTCCGGACAGGGGAGTGAAAAACTGTTTTTT.

The gene calls are TRBV28 and TRBJ2-7; 14 nucleotides match TRBD2. V gave up 2 bases and J gave up 11 bases; unmatched junction bases: 5. CDR1 is MDHEN, CDR2 SYDVKM, per germline. This CDR3 has 14 residues. The CDR3 region is CASSLNGLAGGEYF. The CDR3 DNA reads TGTGCCAGCAGTTTAAATGGACTAGCGGGAGGAGAGTACTTC.

This chain connects TRBV19 to TRBJ1-1; D may be TRBD1 (6 bases). The V gene's germline CDR1 is LNHDA and CDR2 SQIVND (reference sequence). The CDR3 is made up of 16 amino acids. V was pared by 7 bases and J by 0 bases, with 18 bases between. DNA of the CDR3: TGTGCCAGTACTCTACGGGGGGCCGGGATGAACACTGAAGCTTTCTTT. Encoded protein: CASTLRGAGMNTEAFF. The entire variable domain, with the rest obtained from reference TRBV19 and TRBJ1-1, is as follows: DGGITQSPKYLFRKEGQNVTLSCEQNLNHDAMYWYRQDPGQGLRLIYYSQIVNDFQKGDIAEGYSVSREKKESFPLTVTSAQKNPTAFYLCASTLRGAGMNTEAFFGQGTRLTVV.

The V call is TRBV6-4, the J call TRBJ1-1, with 8 bases matching TRBD1. The CDR3 is 16 amino acids. Trimming at V came to 0 bases and at J to 6 bases, leaving 9 bases not matched to a gene. In germline, CDR1 is MRHNA, CDR2 SNTAGT. The DNA of the CDR3 is TGTGCCAGCAGTGACTCGTATCGACAGGGGATCGCTGAAGCTTTCTTT. Translation: CASSDSYRQGIAEAFF.

The chain joins TRBV5-1 to TRBJ1-4, with a possible D match to TRBD1 (5 bases). This CDR3 has 15 residues. Germline lookup yields CDR1 SGHRS and CDR2 YFSETQ. Trimming pared 3 bases from V and 3 bases from J, leaving 12 bases between. The CDR3 DNA sequence: TGCGCCAGCAGCTGGCAGGGTCCGTCTAATGAAAAACTGTTTTTT. Translation: CASSWQGPSNEKLFF.

This clone appeared once. The chain couples TRBV7-2 to TRBJ1-2; perhaps TRBD1 as D (5 bases). The CDR3 has 17 amino acids. Germline V gives CDR1 SGHTA, CDR2 FQGNSA. Trimming left V 2 bases short and J 3 bases short, with 19 bases between. CDR3 DNA sequence: TGTGCCAGCAGCTTAAGCGTCACAAGGGGCCCAGACTATGGCTACACCTTC. Residues: CASSLSVTRGPDYGYTF. Filled out from reference TRBV7-2 and TRBJ1-2, the complete variable domain reads GAGVSQSPSNKVTEKGKDVELRCDPISGHTALYWYRQSLGQGLEFLIYFQGNSAPDKSGLPSDRFSAERTGGSVSTLTIQRTQQEDSAVYLCASSLSVTRGPDYGYTFGSGTRLTVV.

The genes are TRBV19 and TRBJ2-2; perhaps TRBD2 as D (5 bases). There are 13 residues in the CDR3. V was cut by 8 bases and J by 0 bases, with 7 bases left in between. The germline V gene encodes CDR1 LNHDA and CDR2 SQIVND (reference sequence). The CDR3 loop reads CASAGPNTGELFF. For the CDR3, the DNA is TGTGCCAGTGCGGGCCCGAACACCGGGGAGCTGTTTTTT.

This clone was seen a single time. The chain employs TRBV7-3 and TRBJ2-3, with 9 bases identical to TRBD2. CDR1 and CDR2 from the germline V gene are SGHTA and FQGTGA. The length of the CDR3 is 16 residues. J lost 6 bases, V lost 5 bases, and 12 bases had no gene match. CDR3 sequence: CASSPGVAGEGDTQYF. CDR3 DNA: TGTGCCAGCAGCCCCGGGGTAGCGGGAGAAGGGGATACGCAGTATTTT.

The rearrangement links TRBV2 to TRBJ2-1; 10 bases match TRBD2. The CDR3 consists of 15 residues. V lost 4 bases, J lost 6 bases, and 6 bases stayed unmatched. CDR1 SNHLY and CDR2 FYNNEI come from the germline V gene. CDR3 sequence: CASSVLAGGVNEQFF. CDR3 DNA: TGTGCCAGCAGTGTTTTAGCGGGAGGCGTCAATGAGCAGTTCTTC.

The rearrangement links TRBV5-6 to TRBJ2-3; D not certain. The CDR3 is 12 amino acids. V was pared by 3 bases and J by 2 bases, with 4 bases between. Per the germline V gene, CDR1 is SGHDT and CDR2 is YYEEEE. CDR3 coding DNA: TGTGCCAGCAGCTCAGACACAGATACGCAGTATTTT. It specifies CASSSDTDTQYF.

This clone was found once. CDR3 amino acids: CASSLGGTSGSGTQYF. CDR3 nucleotide sequence: TGTGCCAGCAGCTTGGGAGGGACTAGCGGGAGTGGGACGCAGTATTTT. The rearrangement uses TRBV5-4 and TRBJ2-3; TRBD2 matches at 14 bases. Trimming removed 0 bases from V and 9 bases from J; junction bases left unmatched: 6. The CDR3 contains 16 residues. Germline V gene lookup returns CDR1 SGHNT and CDR2 YYREEE (reference sequence).

This clone was seen just once. This chain uses TRBV11-2 with TRBJ2-1; TRBD1 matches 8 bases. CDR1 is SGHAT, CDR2 FQNNGV, per germline. Losses at the gene ends were 3 bases for V and 4 bases for J; bases not matched to a gene: 5. This CDR3 comprises 15 residues. The CDR3 DNA reads TGTGCCAGCAGCTTCGACAGGGGCGGGTACAATGAGCAGTTCTTC. Translating gives CASSFDRGGYNEQFF.

For this clone: Other DNA variants within this sample encode the same CDR3. The chain employs TRBV12-3 or TRBV12-4 and TRBJ2-1; D is possibly TRBD2 (6 bases). V dropped 6 bases and J dropped 5 bases, with 8 bases sitting between them. The length of the CDR3 is 12 residues. CDR3 loop: CASRERDNEQFF. Written as DNA, the CDR3 is TGTGCCAGCAGGGAGCGGGACAATGAGCAGTTCTTC.

This CDR3 is CASSFPGGQATYNEQFF. The CDR3 coding sequence is TGCGCCAGCAGCTTCCCCGGAGGACAGGCCACATACAATGAGCAGTTCTTC. V usage is TRBV5-1 and J usage is TRBJ2-1; TRBD1 matches at 7 bases. The length of the CDR3 is 17 residues. Germline-derived CDR1 and CDR2 are SGHRS and YFSETQ. Germline trimming cut 2 bases from V and 4 bases from J; bases unmatched to any gene: 12.

This clone was found a few times. The rearrangement joins TRBV27 to TRBJ1-1, with 7 bases aligning to TRBD1. The CDR3 is 16 amino acids. The junction had 15 bases not matched to a gene; V was cut back by 6 bases and J by 5 bases. From germline, CDR1 is MNHEY and CDR2 SMNVEV (reference sequence). The CDR3 DNA reads as TGTGCCAGCAGACGTGTGACAGGGATGATCGGGACTGAAGCTTTCTTT. As protein: CASRRVTGMIGTEAFF.

This rearrangement joins TRBV19 to TRBJ1-5; 7 nucleotides align to TRBD1. The ends lost 5 bases at V and 1 base at J; junction bases unmatched: 11. Germline CDR1 LNHDA, CDR2 SQIVND (reference sequence). There are 17 residues in the CDR3. CDR3 nucleotides: TGTGCCAGTAGTCCCACAGGGGACTGGGAAAGCAATCAGCCCCAGCATTTT. This translates into CASSPTGDWESNQPQHF. Based on the CDR3 plus reference TRBV19 and TRBJ1-5, the full variable domain is DGGITQSPKYLFRKEGQNVTLSCEQNLNHDAMYWYRQDPGQGLRLIYYSQIVNDFQKGDIAEGYSVSREKKESFPLTVTSAQKNPTAFYLCASSPTGDWESNQPQHFGDGTRLSIL.

This clone was counted a few times. The chain employs TRBV4-3 and TRBJ2-3, with 9 bases matching TRBD2. This CDR3 is 18 amino acids long. Losses at the gene ends were 0 bases for V and 3 bases for J; bases not matched to a gene: 10. CDR1 and CDR2 (germline): LGHNA, YSLEER. CDR3 sequence: CASSQDPAGGLATDTQYF. The CDR3 DNA reads as TGCGCCAGCAGCCAAGACCCGGCCGGCGGACTAGCGACAGATACGCAGTATTTT.

J is TRBJ1-1 and V is TRBV24-1; D not resolved. Trimming removed 10 bases at V and 4 bases at J, with 12 bases between. CDR1 KGHDR and CDR2 SFDVKD come from the germline V gene. The CDR3 extends over 12 amino acids. CDR3 loop: CATNEVCTEAFF. The CDR3 DNA reads as TGTGCCACTAATGAGGTATGCACTGAAGCTTTCTTT.

The chain employs TRBV28 and TRBJ1-1, with TRBD1 as a possible D gene (6 bases). This CDR3 region has 14 residues. The ends were cut back, 11 bases at V and 5 bases at J, with 21 bases in the middle. Germline CDR1 reads MDHEN; CDR2 reads SYDVKM. The CDR3 is CAGRVGHPMTEAFF. The CDR3 DNA is TGTGCCGGGCGCGTGGGACACCCTATGACTGAAGCTTTCTTT.

V is TRBV30 and J is TRBJ1-2; D ambiguous. Deletions cut 1 base from V and 4 bases from J, with 10 bases between. There are 13 residues in the CDR3. Germline values: CDR1 GTSNPN, CDR2 SVGIG (reference sequence). The CDR3 nucleotides read TGTGCCTGGAGTGCTCAGGTCCTCTATGGCTACACCTTC. Encoded protein: CAWSAQVLYGYTF. The whole variable domain, remainder taken from reference TRBV30 and TRBJ1-2, is SQTIHQWPATLVQPVGSPLSLECTVEGTSNPNLYWYRQAAGRGLQLLFYSVGIGQISSEVPQNLSASRPQDRQFILSSKKLLLSDSGFYLCAWSAQVLYGYTFGSGTRLTVV.